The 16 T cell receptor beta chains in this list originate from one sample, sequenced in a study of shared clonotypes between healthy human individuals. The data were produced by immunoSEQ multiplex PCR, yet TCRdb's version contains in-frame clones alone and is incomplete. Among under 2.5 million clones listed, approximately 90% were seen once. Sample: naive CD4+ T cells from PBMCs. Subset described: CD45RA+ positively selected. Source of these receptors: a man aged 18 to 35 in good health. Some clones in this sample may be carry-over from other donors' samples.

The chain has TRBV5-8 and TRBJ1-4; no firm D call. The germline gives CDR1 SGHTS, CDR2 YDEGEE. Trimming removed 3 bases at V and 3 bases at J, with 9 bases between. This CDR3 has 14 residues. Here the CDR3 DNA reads TGTGCCAGCAGCTCAAGACCCGCTAATGAAAAACTGTTTTTT. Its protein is CASSSRPANEKLFF.

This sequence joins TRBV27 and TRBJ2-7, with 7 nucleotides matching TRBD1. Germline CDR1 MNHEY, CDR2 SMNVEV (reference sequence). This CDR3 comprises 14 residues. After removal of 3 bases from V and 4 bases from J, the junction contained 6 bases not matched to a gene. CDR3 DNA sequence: TGTGCCAGCAGTTTTCGGCAGGGGGTTTACGAGCAGTACTTC. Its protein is CASSFRQGVYEQYF.

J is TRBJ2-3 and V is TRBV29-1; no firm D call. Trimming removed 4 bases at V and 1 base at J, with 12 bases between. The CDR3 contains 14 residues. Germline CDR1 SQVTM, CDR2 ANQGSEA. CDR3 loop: CSVAGPGRTDTQYF. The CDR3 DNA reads TGCAGCGTTGCCGGACCCGGACGCACAGATACGCAGTATTTT.

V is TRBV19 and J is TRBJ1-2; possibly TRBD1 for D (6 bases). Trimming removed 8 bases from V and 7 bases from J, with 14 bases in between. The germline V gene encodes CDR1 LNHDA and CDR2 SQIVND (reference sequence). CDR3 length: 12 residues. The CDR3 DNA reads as TGTGCCAGTCGAAACAGGGTTCTTGGCTACACCTTC. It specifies CASRNRVLGYTF.

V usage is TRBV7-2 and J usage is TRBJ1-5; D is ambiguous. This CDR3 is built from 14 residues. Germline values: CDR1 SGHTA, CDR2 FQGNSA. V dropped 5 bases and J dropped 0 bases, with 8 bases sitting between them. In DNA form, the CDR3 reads TGTGCCAGCAGCCCCAGGAATAGCAATCAGCCCCAGCATTTT. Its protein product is CASSPRNSNQPQHF. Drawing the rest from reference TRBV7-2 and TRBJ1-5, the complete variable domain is GAGVSQSPSNKVTEKGKDVELRCDPISGHTALYWYRQSLGQGLEFLIYFQGNSAPDKSGLPSDRFSAERTGGSVSTLTIQRTQQEDSAVYLCASSPRNSNQPQHFGDGTRLSIL.

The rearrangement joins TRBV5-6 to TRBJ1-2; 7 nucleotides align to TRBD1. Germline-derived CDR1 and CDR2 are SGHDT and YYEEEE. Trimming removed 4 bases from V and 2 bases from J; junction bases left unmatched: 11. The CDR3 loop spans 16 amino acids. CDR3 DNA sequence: TGTGCCAGCAGCACGTACTACAGGGGCTACAACTATGGCTACACCTTC. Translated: CASSTYYRGYNYGYTF.

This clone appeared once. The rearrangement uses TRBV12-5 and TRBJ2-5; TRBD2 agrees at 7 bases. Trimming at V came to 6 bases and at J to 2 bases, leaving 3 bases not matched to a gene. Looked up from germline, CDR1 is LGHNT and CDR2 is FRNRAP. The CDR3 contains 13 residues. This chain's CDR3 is CASGGSGQETQYF. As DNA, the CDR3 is TGTGCTAGTGGAGGTAGCGGGCAAGAGACCCAGTACTTC.

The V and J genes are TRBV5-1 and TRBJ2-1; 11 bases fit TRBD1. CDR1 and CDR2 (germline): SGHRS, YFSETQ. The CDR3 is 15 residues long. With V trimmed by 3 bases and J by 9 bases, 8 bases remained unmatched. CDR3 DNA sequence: TGCGCCAGCAGCTCCGGGACAGGGGGAATGGGTGAGCAGTTCTTC. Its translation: CASSSGTGGMGEQFF.

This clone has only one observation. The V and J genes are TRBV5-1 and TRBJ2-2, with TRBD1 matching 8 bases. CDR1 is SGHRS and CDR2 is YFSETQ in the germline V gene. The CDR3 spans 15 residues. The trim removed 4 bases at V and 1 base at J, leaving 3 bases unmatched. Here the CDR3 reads CASSQDRVNTGELFF. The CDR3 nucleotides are TGCGCCAGCAGCCAGGACAGGGTGAACACCGGGGAGCTGTTTTTT.

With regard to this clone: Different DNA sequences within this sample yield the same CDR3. CDR3 nucleotides: TGCGCCAGCAGCTTGCAGGGGGCCACTGAAGCTTTCTTT. It codes for CASSLQGATEAFF. The chain couples TRBV5-1 to TRBJ1-1; 8 bases map to TRBD1. This CDR3 is built from 13 residues. The germline V gene encodes CDR1 SGHRS and CDR2 YFSETQ. V trimming: 1 base; J trimming: 4 bases; junction bases outside the gene matches: 0.

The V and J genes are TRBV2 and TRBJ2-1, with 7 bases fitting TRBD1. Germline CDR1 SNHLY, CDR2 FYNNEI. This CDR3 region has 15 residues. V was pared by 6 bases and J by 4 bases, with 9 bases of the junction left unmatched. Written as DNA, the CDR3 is TGTGCCAGCAGCAAAGACAGGGTGGGATACAATGAGCAGTTCTTC. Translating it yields CASSKDRVGYNEQFF.

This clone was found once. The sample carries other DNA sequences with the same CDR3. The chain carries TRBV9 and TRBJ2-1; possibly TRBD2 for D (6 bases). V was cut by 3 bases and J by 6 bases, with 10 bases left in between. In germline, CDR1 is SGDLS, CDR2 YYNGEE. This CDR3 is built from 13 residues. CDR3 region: CASSAGTFNEQFF. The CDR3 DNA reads TGTGCCAGCAGCGCAGGGACTTTCAATGAGCAGTTCTTC.

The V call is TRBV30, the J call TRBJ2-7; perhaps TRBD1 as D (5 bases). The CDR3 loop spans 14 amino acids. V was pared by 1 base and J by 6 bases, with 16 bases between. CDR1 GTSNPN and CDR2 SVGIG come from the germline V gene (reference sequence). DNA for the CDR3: TGTGCCTGGAGTGAGGGGATGGGTGCAAGCGAGCAGTACTTC. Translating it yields CAWSEGMGASEQYF.

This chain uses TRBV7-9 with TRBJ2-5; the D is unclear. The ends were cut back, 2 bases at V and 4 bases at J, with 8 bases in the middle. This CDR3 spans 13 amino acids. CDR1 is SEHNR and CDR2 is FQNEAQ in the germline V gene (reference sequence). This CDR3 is CASSLNQVETQYF. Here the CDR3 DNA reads TGTGCCAGCAGCTTAAATCAGGTAGAGACCCAGTACTTC.

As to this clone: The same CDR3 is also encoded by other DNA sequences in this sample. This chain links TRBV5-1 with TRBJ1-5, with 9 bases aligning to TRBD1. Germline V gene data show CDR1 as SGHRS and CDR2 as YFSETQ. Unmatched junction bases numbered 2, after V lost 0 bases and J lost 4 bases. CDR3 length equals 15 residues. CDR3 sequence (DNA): TGCGCCAGCAGCTTGGAAGGACAGGGGAATCAGCCCCAGCATTTT. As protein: CASSLEGQGNQPQHF.

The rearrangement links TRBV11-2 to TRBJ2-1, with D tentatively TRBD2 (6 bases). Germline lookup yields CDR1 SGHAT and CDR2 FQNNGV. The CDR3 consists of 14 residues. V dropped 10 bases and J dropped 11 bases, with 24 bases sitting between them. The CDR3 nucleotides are TGTGCCACCGGGAAGGTAGCGGATTACCACCAGCAGTTCTTC. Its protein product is CATGKVADYHQQFF.